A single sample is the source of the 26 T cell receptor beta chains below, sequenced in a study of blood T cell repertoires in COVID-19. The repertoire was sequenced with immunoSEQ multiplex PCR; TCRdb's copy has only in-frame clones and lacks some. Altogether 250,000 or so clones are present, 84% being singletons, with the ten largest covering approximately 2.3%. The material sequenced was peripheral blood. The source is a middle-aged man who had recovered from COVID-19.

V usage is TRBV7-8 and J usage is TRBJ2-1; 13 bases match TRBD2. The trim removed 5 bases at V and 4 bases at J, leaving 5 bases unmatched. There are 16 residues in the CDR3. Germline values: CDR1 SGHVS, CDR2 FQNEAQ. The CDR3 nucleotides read TGTGCCAGCAGCGAGGGACTAGCGGGGCCTTACAATGAGCAGTTCTTC. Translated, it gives CASSEGLAGPYNEQFF.

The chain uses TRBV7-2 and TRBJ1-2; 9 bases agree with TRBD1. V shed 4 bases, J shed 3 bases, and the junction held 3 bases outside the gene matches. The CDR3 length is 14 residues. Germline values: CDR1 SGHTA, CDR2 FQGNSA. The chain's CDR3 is CASSWGQGDYGYTF. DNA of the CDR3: TGTGCCAGCAGCTGGGGACAGGGCGACTATGGCTACACCTTC. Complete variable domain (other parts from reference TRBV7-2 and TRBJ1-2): GAGVSQSPSNKVTEKGKDVELRCDPISGHTALYWYRQSLGQGLEFLIYFQGNSAPDKSGLPSDRFSAERTGGSVSTLTIQRTQQEDSAVYLCASSWGQGDYGYTFGSGTRLTVV.

This CDR3 is CASSQERGFGYTF. The CDR3 DNA is TGTGCCAGCAGTCAAGAAAGGGGGTTCGGCTACACCTTC. The chain has TRBV12-3 or TRBV12-4 and TRBJ1-2, with a tentative D call TRBD1 (6 bases). CDR3 length equals 13 residues. V lost 5 bases and J lost 8, with 15 bases in between.

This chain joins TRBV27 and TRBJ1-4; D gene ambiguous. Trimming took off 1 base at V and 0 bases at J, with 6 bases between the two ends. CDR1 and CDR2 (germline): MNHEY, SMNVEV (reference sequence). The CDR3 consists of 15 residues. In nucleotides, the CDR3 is TGTGCCAGCAGTTTATTGAGCGCAACTAATGAAAAACTGTTTTTT. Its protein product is CASSLLSATNEKLFF.

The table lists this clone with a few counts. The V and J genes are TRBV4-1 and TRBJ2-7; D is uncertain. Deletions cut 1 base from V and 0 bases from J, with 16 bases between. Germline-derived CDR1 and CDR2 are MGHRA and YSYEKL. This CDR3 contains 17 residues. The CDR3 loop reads CASSQVLVSEYSYEQYF. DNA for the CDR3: TGCGCCAGCAGCCAAGTCCTTGTATCGGAGTACTCCTACGAGCAGTACTTC.

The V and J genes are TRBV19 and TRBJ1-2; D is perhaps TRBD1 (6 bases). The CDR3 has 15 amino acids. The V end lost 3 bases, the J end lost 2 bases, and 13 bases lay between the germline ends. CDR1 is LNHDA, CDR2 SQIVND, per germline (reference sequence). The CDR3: CASSMQGTPNYGYTF. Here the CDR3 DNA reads TGTGCCAGTAGTATGCAGGGGACCCCCAACTATGGCTACACCTTC.

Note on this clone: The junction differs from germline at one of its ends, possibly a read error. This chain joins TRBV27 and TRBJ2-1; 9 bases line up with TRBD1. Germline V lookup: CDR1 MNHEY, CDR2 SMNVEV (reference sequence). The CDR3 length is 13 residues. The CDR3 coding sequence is TGCGCATCCGGGGGGACAGGGAACAATGAGCAGTTCTTC. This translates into CASGGTGNNEQFF.

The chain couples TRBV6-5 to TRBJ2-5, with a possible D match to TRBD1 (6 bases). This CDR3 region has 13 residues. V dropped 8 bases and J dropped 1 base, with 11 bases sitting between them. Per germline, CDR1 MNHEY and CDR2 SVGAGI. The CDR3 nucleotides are TGTGCCAGCCGCAGGACAGCCCAAGAGACCCAGTACTTC. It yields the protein CASRRTAQETQYF.

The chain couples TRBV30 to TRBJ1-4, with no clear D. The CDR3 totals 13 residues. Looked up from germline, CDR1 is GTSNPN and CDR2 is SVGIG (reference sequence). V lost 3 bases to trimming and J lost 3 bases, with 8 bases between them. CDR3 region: CAWSEGSNEKLFF. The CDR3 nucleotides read TGTGCCTGGAGCGAGGGATCTAATGAAAAACTGTTTTTT.

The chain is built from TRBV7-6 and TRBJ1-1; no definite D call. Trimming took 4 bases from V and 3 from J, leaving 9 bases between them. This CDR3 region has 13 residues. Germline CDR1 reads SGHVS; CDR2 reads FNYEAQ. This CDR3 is CASSSTRDTEAFF. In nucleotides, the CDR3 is TGTGCCAGCAGCTCCACTCGCGACACTGAAGCTTTCTTT. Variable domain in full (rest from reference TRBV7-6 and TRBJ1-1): GAGVSQSPRYKVTKRGQDVALRCDPISGHVSLYWYRQALGQGPEFLTYFNYEAQQDKSGLPNDRFSAERPEGSISTLTIQRTEQRDSAMYRCASSSTRDTEAFFGQGTRLTVV.

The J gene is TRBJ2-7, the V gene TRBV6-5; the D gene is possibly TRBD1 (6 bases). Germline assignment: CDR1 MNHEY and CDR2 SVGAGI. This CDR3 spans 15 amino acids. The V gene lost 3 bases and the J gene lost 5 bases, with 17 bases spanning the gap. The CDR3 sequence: CASSYLRGHENEQYF. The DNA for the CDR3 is TGTGCCAGCAGTTATCTGAGGGGACATGAGAACGAGCAGTACTTC.

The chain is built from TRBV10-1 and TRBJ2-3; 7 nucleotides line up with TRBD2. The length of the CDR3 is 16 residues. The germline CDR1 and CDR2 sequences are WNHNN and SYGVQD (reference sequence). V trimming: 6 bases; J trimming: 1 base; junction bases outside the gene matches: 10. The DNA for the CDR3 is TGCGCCAGCAGCCCTTTTTCCAGCGGGGGCACAGATACGCAGTATTTT. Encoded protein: CASSPFSSGGTDTQYF.

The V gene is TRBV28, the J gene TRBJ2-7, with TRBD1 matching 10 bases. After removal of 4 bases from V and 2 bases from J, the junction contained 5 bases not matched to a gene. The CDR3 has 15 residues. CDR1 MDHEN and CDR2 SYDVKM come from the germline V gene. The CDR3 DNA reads TGTGCCAGCAGTTCTCTAGGACAGGGGGCCTACGAGCAGTACTTC. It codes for CASSSLGQGAYEQYF.

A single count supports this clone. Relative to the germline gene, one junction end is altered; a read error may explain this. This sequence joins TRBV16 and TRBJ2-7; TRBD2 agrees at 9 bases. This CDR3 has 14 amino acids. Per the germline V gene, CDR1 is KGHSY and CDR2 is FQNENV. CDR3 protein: CASSQSNSGGASGF. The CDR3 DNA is TGTGCCAGCAGCCAATCTAATAGCGGGGGCGCCTCGGGCTTC.

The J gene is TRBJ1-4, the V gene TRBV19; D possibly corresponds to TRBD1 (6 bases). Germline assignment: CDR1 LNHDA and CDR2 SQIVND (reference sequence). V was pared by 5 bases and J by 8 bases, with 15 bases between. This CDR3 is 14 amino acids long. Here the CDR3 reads CASSWTASEEKLFF. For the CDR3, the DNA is TGTGCCAGTAGTTGGACAGCTTCTGAAGAAAAACTGTTTTTT.

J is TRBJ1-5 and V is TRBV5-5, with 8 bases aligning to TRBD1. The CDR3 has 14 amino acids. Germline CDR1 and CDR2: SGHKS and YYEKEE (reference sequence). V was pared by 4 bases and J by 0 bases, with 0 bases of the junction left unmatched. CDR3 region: CASSGTGSNQPQHF. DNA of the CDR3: TGTGCCAGCAGCGGGACAGGTAGCAATCAGCCCCAGCATTTT.

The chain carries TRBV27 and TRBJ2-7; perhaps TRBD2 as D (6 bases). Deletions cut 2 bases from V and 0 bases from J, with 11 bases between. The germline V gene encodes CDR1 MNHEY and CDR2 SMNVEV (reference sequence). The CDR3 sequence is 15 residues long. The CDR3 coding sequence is TGTGCCAGCAGTTTAACACTAGCCGGCTCCTACGAGCAGTACTTC. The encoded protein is CASSLTLAGSYEQYF.

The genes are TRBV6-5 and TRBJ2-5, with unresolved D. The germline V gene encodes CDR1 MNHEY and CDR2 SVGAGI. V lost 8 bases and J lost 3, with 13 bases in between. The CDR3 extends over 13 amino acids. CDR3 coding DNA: TGTGCCAGCCTTGACAAGACGGAAGAGACCCAGTACTTC. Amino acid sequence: CASLDKTEETQYF.

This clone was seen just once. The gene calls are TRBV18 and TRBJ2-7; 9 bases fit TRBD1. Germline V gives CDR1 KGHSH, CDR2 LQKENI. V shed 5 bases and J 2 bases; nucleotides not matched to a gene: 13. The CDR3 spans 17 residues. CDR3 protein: CASSAFTGTGITYEQYF. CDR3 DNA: TGTGCCAGCTCAGCATTCACAGGGACAGGGATTACCTACGAGCAGTACTTC.

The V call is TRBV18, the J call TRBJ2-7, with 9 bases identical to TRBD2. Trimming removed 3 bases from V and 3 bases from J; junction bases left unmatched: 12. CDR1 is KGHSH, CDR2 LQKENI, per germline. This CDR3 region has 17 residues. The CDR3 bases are TGTGCCAGCTCACCCCCAATCCGTAGCGGGAGAGGCTACGAGCAGTACTTC. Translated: CASSPPIRSGRGYEQYF. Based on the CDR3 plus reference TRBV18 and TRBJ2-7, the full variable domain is NAGVMQNPRHLVRRRGQEARLRCSPMKGHSHVYWYRQLPEEGLKFMVYLQKENIIDESGMPKERFSAEFPKEGPSILRIQQVVRGDSAAYFCASSPPIRSGRGYEQYFGPGTRLTVT.

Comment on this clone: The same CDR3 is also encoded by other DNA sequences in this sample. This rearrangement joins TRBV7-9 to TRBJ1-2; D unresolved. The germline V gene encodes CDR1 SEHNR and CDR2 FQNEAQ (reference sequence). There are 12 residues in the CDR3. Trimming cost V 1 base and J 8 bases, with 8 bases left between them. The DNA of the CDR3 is TGTGCCAGCAGCTTAGACGGGTACGGCTACACCTTC. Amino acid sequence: CASSLDGYGYTF.

CDR3 in DNA: TGTGCCAGCAGCCAGGAGAGCAGCTCCTACGAGCAGTACTTC. Protein: CASSQESSSYEQYF. The genes are TRBV7-8 and TRBJ2-7; D is undetermined. Germline V CDR1 and CDR2: SGHVS, FQNEAQ. Trimming took off 5 bases at V and 0 bases at J, with 11 bases between the two ends. This CDR3 has 14 amino acids.

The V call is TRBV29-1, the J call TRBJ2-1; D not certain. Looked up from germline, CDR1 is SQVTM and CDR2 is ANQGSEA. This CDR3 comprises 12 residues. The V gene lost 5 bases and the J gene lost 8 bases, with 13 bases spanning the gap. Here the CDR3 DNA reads TGCAGCGTTTCTAGTAGGATGGATGAGCAGTTCTTC. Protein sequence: CSVSSRMDEQFF.

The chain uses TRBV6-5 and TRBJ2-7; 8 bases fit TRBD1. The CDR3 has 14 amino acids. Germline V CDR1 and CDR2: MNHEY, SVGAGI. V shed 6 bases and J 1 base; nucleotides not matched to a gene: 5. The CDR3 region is CASRPGQASYEQYF. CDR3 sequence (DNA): TGTGCCAGCAGGCCGGGACAGGCGTCCTACGAGCAGTACTTC.

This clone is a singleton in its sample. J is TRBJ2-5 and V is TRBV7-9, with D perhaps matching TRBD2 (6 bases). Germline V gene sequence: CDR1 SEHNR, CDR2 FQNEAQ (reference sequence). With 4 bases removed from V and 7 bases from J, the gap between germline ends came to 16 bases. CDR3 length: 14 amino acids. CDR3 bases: TGTGCCAGCAGCTCCACTGGGGACTTAGGGACCCAGTACTTC. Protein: CASSSTGDLGTQYF.

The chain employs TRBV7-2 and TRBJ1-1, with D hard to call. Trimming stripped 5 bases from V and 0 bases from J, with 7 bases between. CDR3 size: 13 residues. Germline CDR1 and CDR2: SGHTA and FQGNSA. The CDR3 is CASSKTVNTEAFF. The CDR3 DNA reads TGTGCCAGCAGCAAAACAGTGAACACTGAAGCTTTCTTT.